The 10 T cell receptor beta chains below come from one sample, sequenced in a study of cytomegalovirus exposure and HLA in healthy donors. Method: immunoSEQ multiplex PCR; TCRdb's copy keeps in-frame clones and lacks some. There are tens of thousands of clones in the sample; more than 70% occur only once, and about 12% lies in the top ten. Material for sequencing was PBMCs. These receptors came from a woman younger than 30 in good health and CMV-seropositive.

The CDR3 bases are TGTGCCAGCAGTTTATGGGCGACAGGACAAGAGACCCAGTACTTC. Protein: CASSLWATGQETQYF. The chain uses TRBV28 and TRBJ2-5; D perhaps matches TRBD1 (6 bases). The ends were cut back, 0 bases at V and 2 bases at J, with 10 bases in the middle. This CDR3 is 15 amino acids long. The germline CDR1 and CDR2 sequences are MDHEN and SYDVKM.

The V call is TRBV19, the J call TRBJ1-5; 7 bases fit TRBD1. Trimming took 6 bases from V and 6 from J; bases not matched to a gene: 8. Germline-derived CDR1 and CDR2 are LNHDA and SQIVND (reference sequence). CDR3 length: 14 amino acids. Here the CDR3 reads CASRKEGAAQPQHF. CDR3 DNA: TGTGCCAGTAGAAAGGAGGGGGCGGCTCAGCCCCAGCATTTT.

In this sample, this clone turned up a few times. V is TRBV19 and J is TRBJ2-5, with TRBD1 matching 8 bases. Trimming at V came to 6 bases and at J to 4 bases, leaving 1 base not matched to a gene. Germline values: CDR1 LNHDA, CDR2 SQIVND (reference sequence). The CDR3 spans 12 residues. CDR3 residues: CASRGTGETQYF. The CDR3 nucleotides read TGTGCCAGTAGGGGGACAGGAGAGACCCAGTACTTC.

This clone was picked up one time. The chain carries TRBV28 and TRBJ1-2; D not certain. The V end lost 3 bases, the J end lost 8 bases, and 16 bases lay between the germline ends. This CDR3 region has 14 residues. Germline CDR1 MDHEN, CDR2 SYDVKM. CDR3 protein: CASSLVDMASGYTF. CDR3 bases: TGTGCCAGCAGTTTGGTCGACATGGCTTCCGGCTACACCTTC.

The CDR3 bases are TGCGCCAGCAGCCCAGGGACTAGCGGAACAGATACGCAGTATTTT. It encodes CASSPGTSGTDTQYF. V gene TRBV5-1 combines with J gene TRBJ2-3; 11 bases map to TRBD2. The germline gives CDR1 SGHRS, CDR2 YFSETQ. The V segment lost 4 bases and the J segment 3 bases; nucleotides outside the gene matches: 4. This CDR3 region has 15 residues. Full variable domain (outside the CDR3, taken from reference TRBV5-1 and TRBJ2-3): KAGVTQTPRYLIKTRGQQVTLSCSPISGHRSVSWYQQTPGQGLQFLFEYFSETQRNKGNFPGRFSGRQFSNSRSEMNVSTLELGDSALYLCASSPGTSGTDTQYFGPGTRLTVL.

The rearrangement links TRBV5-5 to TRBJ2-7; 9 bases fit TRBD1. The germline CDR1 and CDR2 sequences are SGHKS and YYEKEE (reference sequence). CDR3 length equals 16 residues. V trimming: 0 bases; J trimming: 3 bases; junction bases outside the gene matches: 7. CDR3 protein: CASSLAAGQGLYEQYF. In nucleotides, the CDR3 is TGTGCCAGCAGCTTGGCTGCGGGACAGGGACTCTACGAGCAGTACTTC.

The chain carries TRBV19 and TRBJ2-1; the match to TRBD1 covers 9 bases. The germline CDR1 and CDR2 sequences are LNHDA and SQIVND (reference sequence). After removal of 7 bases from V and 8 bases from J, the junction contained 12 bases not matched to a gene. The CDR3 covers 15 residues. CDR3 nucleotide sequence: TGTGCCAGTACCCAGACCGGGACAGGGTACGATGAGCAGTTCTTC. It translates to CASTQTGTGYDEQFF.

V and J are TRBV7-6 and TRBJ1-4; D is uncertain. The V gene's germline CDR1 is SGHVS and CDR2 FNYEAQ. The V end was cut by 3 bases, the J end by 8 bases, with 10 bases between. The CDR3 extends over 13 amino acids. The CDR3 DNA follows: TGTGCCAGCAGCTTTGGCCCAGTCGAAAAACTGTTTTTT. The encoded protein is CASSFGPVEKLFF.

The V gene is TRBV2, the J gene TRBJ2-5, with 7 bases matching TRBD2. Losses at the gene ends were 6 bases for V and 2 bases for J; bases not matched to a gene: 0. Germline CDR1 is SNHLY and CDR2 is FYNNEI. This CDR3 region has 12 residues. The DNA of the CDR3 is TGTGCCAGCAGGGGACTACAAGAGACCCAGTACTTC. It is translated as CASRGLQETQYF. Looking up the rest from reference TRBV2 and TRBJ2-5 gives the full variable domain: EPEVTQTPSHQVTQMGQEVILRCVPISNHLYFYWYRQILGQKVEFLVSFYNNEISEKSEIFDDQFSVERPDGSNFTLKIRSTKLEDSAMYFCASRGLQETQYFGPGTRLLVL.

This rearrangement joins TRBV28 to TRBJ1-1, with 8 nucleotides matching TRBD1. Germline CDR1 MDHEN, CDR2 SYDVKM. This CDR3 has 14 residues. The junction had 1 base not matched to a gene; V was cut back by 2 bases and J by 2 bases. CDR3 protein: CASSLDRGNTEAFF. Written as DNA, the CDR3 is TGTGCCAGCAGTTTAGACAGGGGAAACACTGAAGCTTTCTTT.